This entry features one TCR beta chain sequence. The antigen is unknown. These data come from a study of response to subunit inactivated influenza vaccine. TCRdb independently ran MiXCR on the RT-PCR reads; one entry per CDR3 protein. The table lists some 160,000 distinct CDR3 sequences, around 9.9% of them singletons. General study findings and limits: Only a handful of new T cells, the authors suggested, are recruited with each seasonal influenza vaccination.

The TCR comes from a man between 50 and 59 years old who received an inactivated influenza vaccine. Sequenced material: non-naive T cells sorted from PBMCs, taken roughly 48 days after vaccination.

The CDR3 sequence: CASSRPMGLAGGTNTGELFF. CDR3 coding DNA: TGTGCCAGCAGTCGTCCAATGGGACTAGCGGGAGGAACGAACACCGGGGAGCTGTTTTTT. The chain carries TRBV6-2 or TRBV6-3 and TRBJ2-2; 15 bases line up with TRBD2. CDR3 length equals 20 residues. Germline CDR1 MNHEY, CDR2 SVGEGT. V lost 5 bases to trimming and J lost 0 bases; unmatched junction nucleotides: 10.